What follows are 5 T cell receptor beta chains derived from one specimen sequenced in a study of T cells in localized non-small cell lung cancer. TCRdb keeps only in-frame clones here, not all; method: immunoSEQ multiplex PCR. Among about 59,000 clones listed, approximately 89% were seen once. Sequenced here: peripheral blood, sampled before any cancer treatment. These receptors were obtained from a man aged 35-69 years with stage I lung adenocarcinoma.

There are a few counts of this clone. The V gene is TRBV25-1, the J gene TRBJ1-2; possible D gene TRBD1, 5 bases. Germline V lookup: CDR1 MGHDK, CDR2 SYGVNS. V was shortened by 0 bases and J by 4 bases, with 12 bases between the two germline ends. The CDR3 runs to 15 residues. Here the CDR3 reads CASSEYGGNRYGYTF. The CDR3 bases are TGTGCCAGCAGTGAATATGGGGGGAATCGCTATGGCTACACCTTC.

The chain recombines TRBV2 with TRBJ2-6, with D perhaps TRBD2 (5 bases). This CDR3 contains 17 residues. Trimming left V 5 bases short and J 0 bases short, with 14 bases between. Per the germline V gene, CDR1 is SNHLY and CDR2 is FYNNEI. The CDR3 is CASSPDEGLSGANVLTF. For the CDR3, the DNA is TGTGCCAGCAGTCCTGACGAGGGTCTCTCTGGGGCCAACGTCCTGACTTTC.

The chain joins TRBV27 to TRBJ1-2, with 7 nucleotides matching TRBD1. With V trimmed by 6 bases and J by 0 bases, 4 bases remained unmatched. CDR3 length equals 14 residues. Germline CDR1 and CDR2: MNHEY and SMNVEV (reference sequence). The CDR3 is CASSLTGPNYGYTF. The CDR3 nucleotides are TGTGCCAGCAGCCTGACAGGGCCTAACTATGGCTACACCTTC.

This chain joins TRBV5-1 and TRBJ2-5; no firm D call. Trimming cost V 1 base and J 4 bases, with 8 bases left between them. Germline CDR1 reads SGHRS; CDR2 reads YFSETQ. The CDR3 consists of 13 residues. DNA of the CDR3: TGCGCCAGCAGCTTGTCCCGGAGAGAGACCCAGTACTTC. This translates into CASSLSRRETQYF.

This clone has just a few counts. The chain uses TRBV4-1 and TRBJ1-5; D unclear. Trimming removed 2 bases from V and 1 base from J, with 6 bases in between. This CDR3 region has 14 residues. The germline gives CDR1 MGHRA, CDR2 YSYEKL. Here the CDR3 reads CASSQLGSNQPQHF. In DNA, the CDR3 is TGCGCCAGCAGCCAACTGGGGAGCAATCAGCCCCAGCATTTT.